This T cell receptor (beta chain) emerged from a study of regulatory T cells in long-lasting Graves disease. Building the TCR beta libraries relied on iRepertoire HTBI primers, and CDR3 regions underwent Arm-PCR. TCRdb processed the multiplex PCR reads anew with MiXCR; each CDR3 protein has one entry. The sample consists of roughly 500,000 distinct CDR3 sequences, more than 10% of them appearing once. Time point here: newly diagnosed GD, antithyroid drugs for less than 3 months. Researchers made the TCR library from RNA that was extracted from PBMCs. This clonotype was found a few times. This sequence may be a read error, since a much larger clone differs from it by one base. The CDR3 runs 12 residues. Germline values: CDR1 KGHSH, CDR2 LQKENI. With 3 bases removed from V and 10 bases from J, the gap between germline ends came to 12 bases. These same records also appear under a second study, on T cells in Graves' hyperthyroidism and ophthalmopathy. From that paper: Carried out on the TCR CDR3, a first-round RT-PCR used the HTBI primer set. Blood shared most expanded thyroid clonotypes above 0.001.

This TCR came from a woman in her 30s with Graves disease. This material consisted of peripheral blood mononuclear cells (PBMCs), taken at new diagnosis, from a patient treated with antithyroid drugs. The chain has TRBV18 and TRBJ1-1; D is unclear. For the CDR3, the DNA is TGTGCCAGCTCACCGACAAGGTTGGGAGCTTTCTTT. It yields the protein CASSPTRLGAFF.